The clone carrying this TCR beta chain was detected only a few times. The CDR3 spans 12 residues. Trimming shortened V by 6 bases and J by 4 bases, and 8 bases separated the two germline ends. This entry belongs to a study of patients and donors after allogeneic stem cell transplantation. TCRdb reprocessed the RT-PCR reads via MiXCR and lists one record per CDR3 protein. This table has about 110,000 distinct CDR3 sequences, 35% to 45% appearing once. Sequencing was done on a sample of blood, either unsorted or a sorted T cell fraction (not recorded which). This clonotype originated in a human donor who was either an allogeneic HSCT recipient or a stem cell or donor lymphocyte infusion donor (not recorded which). It is not recorded whose cells these are; they may come from a transplant donor. This chain joins TRBV12-3 or TRBV12-4 and TRBJ2-3; possibly TRBD1 or TRBD2 for D (5 bases each). Written as DNA, the CDR3 is TGTGCCAGCAGCTGGGGACCAGATACGCAGTATTTT. This encodes CASSWGPDTQYF.